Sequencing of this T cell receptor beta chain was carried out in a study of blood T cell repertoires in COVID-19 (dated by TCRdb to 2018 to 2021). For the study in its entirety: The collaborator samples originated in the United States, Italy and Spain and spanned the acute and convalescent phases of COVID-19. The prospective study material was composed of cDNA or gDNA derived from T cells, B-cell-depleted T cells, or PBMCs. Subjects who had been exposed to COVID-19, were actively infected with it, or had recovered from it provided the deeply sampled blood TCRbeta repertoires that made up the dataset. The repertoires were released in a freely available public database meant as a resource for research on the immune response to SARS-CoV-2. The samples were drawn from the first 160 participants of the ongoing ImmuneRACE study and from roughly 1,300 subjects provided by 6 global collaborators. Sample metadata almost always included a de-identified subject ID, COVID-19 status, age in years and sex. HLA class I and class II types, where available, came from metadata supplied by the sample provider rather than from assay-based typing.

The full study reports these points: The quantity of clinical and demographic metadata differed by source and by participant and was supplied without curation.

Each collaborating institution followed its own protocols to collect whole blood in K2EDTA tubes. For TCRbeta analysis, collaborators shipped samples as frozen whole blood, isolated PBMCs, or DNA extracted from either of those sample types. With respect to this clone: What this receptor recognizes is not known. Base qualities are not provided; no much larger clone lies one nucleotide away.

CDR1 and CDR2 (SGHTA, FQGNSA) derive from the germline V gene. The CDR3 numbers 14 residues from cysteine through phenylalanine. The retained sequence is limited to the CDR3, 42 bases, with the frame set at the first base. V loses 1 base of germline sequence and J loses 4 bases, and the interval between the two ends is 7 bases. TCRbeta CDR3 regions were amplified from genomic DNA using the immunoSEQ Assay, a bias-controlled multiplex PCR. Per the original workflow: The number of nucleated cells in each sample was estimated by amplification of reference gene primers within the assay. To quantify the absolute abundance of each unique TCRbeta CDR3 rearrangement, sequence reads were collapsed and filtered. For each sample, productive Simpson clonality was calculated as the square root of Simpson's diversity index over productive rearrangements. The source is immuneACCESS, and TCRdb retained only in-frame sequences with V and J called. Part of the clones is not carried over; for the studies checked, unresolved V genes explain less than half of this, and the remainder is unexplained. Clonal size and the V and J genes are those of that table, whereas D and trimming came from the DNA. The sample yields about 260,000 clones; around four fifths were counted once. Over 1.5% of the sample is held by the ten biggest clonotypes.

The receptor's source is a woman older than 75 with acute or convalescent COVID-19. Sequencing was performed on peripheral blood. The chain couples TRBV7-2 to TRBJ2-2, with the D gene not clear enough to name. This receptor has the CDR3 CASSLVASTGELFF. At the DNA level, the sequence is TGTGCCAGCAGCTTAGTTGCCAGCACCGGGGAGCTGTTTTTT.